This is a list of T cell receptor beta chains from one sample in a study of spatial heterogeneity in lung cancer. Using its own MiXCR run on the 5' RACE reads, TCRdb lists one record per CDR3 protein. The sample has tens of thousands of distinct CDR3 sequences; approximately 7% are singletons. The sequenced sample was PBMCs, obtained at surgery. These receptors were collected from a female donor with early-stage non-small cell lung cancer. The conserved cysteine and the conserved F or W are not part of the CDR3 here. Each record gives: clone size, J gene, D gene, V gene, CDR3 protein. D genes are given only for firm matches. Clone size appears in some rows only: once, few, many, or a class for an expanded clone.

many | TRBJ2-3 | TRBD1 | TRBV7-2 | ASSYGQGGADTQY
many | TRBJ2-6 | . | TRBV9 | ASSQSGANVLT
. | TRBJ2-7 | TRBD1 | TRBV20-1 | SAPPPQGMVNEQY
. | TRBJ2-3 | . | TRBV20-1 | SAGGGRLASTDTQY
. | TRBJ1-1 | . | TRBV3-1 | ASSQVFRGEAF
many | TRBJ2-3 | . | TRBV9 | ASSVGLSSTDTQY
many | TRBJ2-3 | . | TRBV29-1 | SVVRGRGIDTQY
. | TRBJ2-1 | . | TRBV9 | ASSPRLEQYNEQF
many | TRBJ1-2 | . | TRBV2 | ASRELGGINGYT
many | TRBJ2-1 | TRBD2 | TRBV5-1 | ASRTSGLDEQF
few | TRBJ2-5 | . | TRBV19 | ASSIGGGRETQY
many | TRBJ1-5 | . | TRBV7-2 | ASSLDLGRDQPQH
many | TRBJ1-2 | . | TRBV29-1 | SVGRGADYGYT
. | TRBJ2-6 | TRBD2 | TRBV5-5 | ASSFRGLAASGANVLT
many | TRBJ2-1 | . | TRBV2 | ASGNYEQF
few | TRBJ2-5 | TRBD2 | TRBV19 | ASSNGLVLETQY
many | TRBJ1-4 | . | TRBV4-1 | ASSQSPPMTEKLF
many | TRBJ2-5 | . | TRBV4-3 | ASSQELTGYQETQY
many | TRBJ2-3 | . | TRBV5-1 | ASSPRGGDTDTQY
many | TRBJ2-1 | TRBD2 | TRBV11-3 | ASSLRGTGGNEQF
few | TRBJ1-1 | . | TRBV5-1 | ASSGGGRGGNTEAF
few | TRBJ2-5 | . | TRBV5-1 | ASSLVGSTLEGTQY
. | TRBJ1-5 | . | TRBV7-2 | ASSLDRQPHQPQH